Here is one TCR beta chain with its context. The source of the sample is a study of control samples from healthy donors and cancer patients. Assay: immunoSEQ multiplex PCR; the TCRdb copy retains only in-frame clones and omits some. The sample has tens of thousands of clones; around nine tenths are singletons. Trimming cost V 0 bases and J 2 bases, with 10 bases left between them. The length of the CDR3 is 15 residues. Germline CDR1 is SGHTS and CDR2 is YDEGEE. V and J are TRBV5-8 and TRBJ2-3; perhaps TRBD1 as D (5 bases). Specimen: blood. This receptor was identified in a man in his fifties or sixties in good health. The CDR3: CASSLGTRNTDTQYF. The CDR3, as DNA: TGTGCCAGCAGCTTGGGGACACGGAACACAGATACGCAGTATTTT.